This is a list of T cell receptor beta chains from one sample in a study of cytomegalovirus exposure and HLA in healthy donors. Clones were read by immunoSEQ multiplex PCR, and TCRdb kept only the in-frame ones, dropping some. The table includes about 85,000 clones, about 80% detected once. The sequenced sample consisted of PBMCs. These receptors were obtained from a woman between 45 and 65 years old in good health and CMV-seropositive. Each CDR3 is given with its conserved first and last residue. The D gene is left open where the match is weak. Size values are once, few and many counts, or a class for expanded clones, and some rows have none.

d_call	v_call	j_call	clone_size	cdr3_nt	cdr3_aa
-	TRBV15	TRBJ2-7	-	TGTGCCACCAGCAGAGAAGTTGGCCTTTACGAGCAGTACTTC	CATSREVGLYEQYF
TRBD2	TRBV10-3	TRBJ2-5	-	TGTGCCATCAGTGAGCTTCCGCCGGGACTAATTCGAGAGACCCAGTACTTC	CAISELPPGLIRETQYF
TRBD2	TRBV7-3	TRBJ2-1	-	TGTGCCAGCAGCTCCGCGGGGGGGCCCAATGAGCAGTTCTTC	CASSSAGGPNEQFF
-	TRBV29-1	TRBJ1-1	-	TGCAGCGTTGAAGGGACAGTGAACACTGAAGCTTTCTTT	CSVEGTVNTEAFF
TRBD1	TRBV6-4	TRBJ1-6	-	TGTGCCAGCAGCCTCGGACAGGATAATTCACCCCTCCACTTT	CASSLGQDNSPLHF
TRBD1	TRBV2	TRBJ2-1	-	TGTGCCACGATCCGGGACAGGGCTCCGAGCTCCTACAATGAGCAGTTCTTC	CATIRDRAPSSYNEQFF
-	TRBV30	TRBJ2-1	-	TGTGCCTGGAGTCGTAGGCGGGGGCCCTACAATGAGCAGTTCTTC	CAWSRRRGPYNEQFF
-	TRBV5-1	TRBJ2-3	-	TGCGCCAGCAGCTTGGGAAGGGACACGCTCACAGATACGCAGTATTTT	CASSLGRDTLTDTQYF
-	TRBV5-6	TRBJ1-5	-	TGTGCCAGCAGCTTCTCACTGGAGGGCAATCAGCCCCAGCATTTT	CASSFSLEGNQPQHF
-	TRBV5-4	TRBJ1-1	-	TGTGCCAGCAGCTTGGCCTTTGTTGATTTAGGGGGATTGATCACTGAAGCTTTCTTT	CASSLAFVDLGGLITEAFF
TRBD1	TRBV27	TRBJ2-2	-	TGTGCCAGCAGTTTACGGACAGGGGGGGACACCGGGGAGCTGTTTTTT	CASSLRTGGDTGELFF
-	TRBV7-6	TRBJ2-1	few	TGTGCCAGCAGCCCCCGGGCGGGGTACAATGAGCAGTTCTTC	CASSPRAGYNEQFF
TRBD1	TRBV5-8	TRBJ1-2	-	TGTGCCAGCAGCCTGATTACCTCCGGGACAGGGTGGTGGAGCTACACCTTC	CASSLITSGTGWWSYTF
-	TRBV5-1	TRBJ2-6	-	TGCGCCAGCAGCCCTTCGGGGGACGGTGGGGCCAACGTCCTGACTTTC	CASSPSGDGGANVLTF
-	TRBV19	TRBJ1-1	-	TGTGCCAGTAAAACCTCCCTTAACAGGGTAAACACTGAAGCTTTCTTT	CASKTSLNRVNTEAFF
-	TRBV19	TRBJ2-7	-	TGTGCCAGTAGTTTGAGGGGACTCACCTACGAGCAGTACTTC	CASSLRGLTYEQYF
TRBD2	TRBV7-9	TRBJ2-3	-	TGTGCCAGCCAAAACGGCCGAACTAGCGGGAGAACAGATACGCAGTATTTT	CASQNGRTSGRTDTQYF
TRBD1	TRBV5-1	TRBJ1-1	-	TGCGCCAGCAGAACTACAGGGGCGATAACTGAAGCTTTCTTT	CASRTTGAITEAFF
TRBD2	TRBV27	TRBJ2-3	-	TGTGCCAGCAGTTTCCTGGGACTAGCGGGAGGGGATACGCAGTATTTT	CASSFLGLAGGDTQYF
-	TRBV19	TRBJ2-2	-	TGTGCCAGTAGTATAGGACAGTTGAACACCGGGGAGCTGTTTTTT	CASSIGQLNTGELFF
-	TRBV6-1	TRBJ2-1	-	TGTGCCAGCAACTCAGGACTAACAAACAATGAGCAGTTCTTC	CASNSGLTNNEQFF
-	TRBV5-1	TRBJ2-7	few	TGCGCCAGCAGCTCTGACAGCCTTTCCTACGAGCAGTACTTC	CASSSDSLSYEQYF
TRBD1	TRBV18	TRBJ1-1	-	TGTGCCAGCTCACCGGACAGGGTTTCGAACACTGAAGCTTTCTTT	CASSPDRVSNTEAFF
-	TRBV7-6	TRBJ1-6	-	TGTGCCAGCAGCTTAGAAGCGGTCGGGGGGAATTCACCCCTCCACTTT	CASSLEAVGGNSPLHF
-	TRBV6-1	TRBJ1-1	-	TGTGCCAGCATACATACAGGGATTTTCACTGAAGCTTTCTTT	CASIHTGIFTEAFF
TRBD1	TRBV18	TRBJ2-2	-	TGTGCCAGCACCAGGTCCGAAGACAGGGTTACCGGGGAGCTGTTTTTT	CASTRSEDRVTGELFF
-	TRBV30	TRBJ1-1	-	TGTGCCTGGAACCTTGACGGAGTGAACACTGAAGCTTTCTTT	CAWNLDGVNTEAFF
-	TRBV9	TRBJ1-3	-	TGTGCCAGCAGCGTAGACGGGATGGGAAACACCATATATTTT	CASSVDGMGNTIYF
-	TRBV28	TRBJ1-1	-	TGTGCCAGCAATCAACCCGCGGGTAGCCCTGAAGCTTTCTTT	CASNQPAGSPEAFF
TRBD1	TRBV5-1	TRBJ1-1	-	TGCGCCAGCAGGCTTGGGGACAGCTTGAACACTGAAGCTTTCTTT	CASRLGDSLNTEAFF
-	TRBV27	TRBJ1-6	once	TGTGCCAGCACCAAACTCGTCTATAATTCACCCCTCCACTTT	CASTKLVYNSPLHF
-	TRBV5-1	TRBJ2-3	-	TGCGCCAGCAGCGAGGGCTTCGGAGGCGCAGATACGCAGTATTTT	CASSEGFGGADTQYF
-	TRBV7-9	TRBJ2-2	-	TGTGCCAGCAGCTCCTTCCAGGGTGTCGAGCCCGGGGAGCTGTTTTTT	CASSSFQGVEPGELFF
TRBD1	TRBV11-3	TRBJ1-1	once	TGTGCCAGCAGCCCGGGACAGGGGATTGAATCCACTGAAGCTTTCTTT	CASSPGQGIESTEAFF
-	TRBV5-4	TRBJ2-5	-	TGTGCCAGCAGCTCCTCCACGACAGGAAGAGAGACCCAGTACTTC	CASSSSTTGRETQYF
TRBD1	TRBV5-1	TRBJ2-6	-	TGCGCCAGCAACAGACAGGGGAGTGCTGGGGCCAACGTCCTGACTTTC	CASNRQGSAGANVLTF
TRBD2	TRBV10-3	TRBJ2-3	-	TGTGCCATCAGTGAATTAGCGGGAGGAGTCGATACGCAGTATTTT	CAISELAGGVDTQYF
TRBD1	TRBV11-2	TRBJ2-3	few	TGTGCCAGCAGCATGGACAGGGGACGCGATACGCAGTATTTT	CASSMDRGRDTQYF
-	TRBV18	TRBJ1-2	-	TGTGCCAGCTCACCAAAGGGGTATGGCTACACCTTC	CASSPKGYGYTF
-	TRBV5-8	TRBJ2-2	once	TGTGCCAGCAGCTTGGGACCGAGGAGGTACACCGGGGAGCTGTTTTTT	CASSLGPRRYTGELFF
-	TRBV5-8	TRBJ2-1	-	TGTGCCACTAAGATGCGGGGCCTGGGTGAGCAGTTCTTC	CATKMRGLGEQFF
-	TRBV4-1	TRBJ2-2	-	TGCGCCAGCAGTCAGATCGGGACCGGGGAGCTGTTTTTT	CASSQIGTGELFF
TRBD2	TRBV19	TRBJ2-1	-	TGTGCCAGTAGTGAACAGCGGGGGGGCTATGAGCAGTTCTTC	CASSEQRGGYEQFF